This T cell receptor beta chain was captured by sequencing in a study of shared clonotypes between healthy human individuals. For the study at large: CD4 naive and memory got three plates each, CD8 naive two, CD8 memory one. Study-wide results and caveats: Clonotype sharing among donors likely depends on sequencing depth.

Points on this clone: Antigen specificity is unknown.

For sorted subsets, about 200 ng DNA per replicate equaled 33,000 or so T cell genomes. Profiling relied on immunoSEQ multiplex PCR, and the TCRdb table lists in-frame clones only, not all of them. Here the sample spans over a million clones, around 95% being singletons. Memory CD4+ cells were the fraction left after CD45RA+ naive selection. Trimming removed 4 bases from V and 0 bases from J; junction bases left unmatched: 16. This CDR3 has 21 residues. Germline V gives CDR1 SGDLS, CDR2 YYNGEE. The rearrangement uses TRBV9 and TRBJ2-2; 12 bases match TRBD2. Sequenced: naive CD4+ T cells sorted from blood. The subset is: CD45RA+ positively selected. The source is a man aged 25-45 years in good health. CDR3 protein: CASSPRGRASGRDSNTGELFF. DNA for the CDR3: TGTGCCAGCAGCCCCCGGGGTAGGGCTAGCGGGAGGGATTCGAACACCGGGGAGCTGTTTTTT.